The 2 T cell receptor beta chains in this list originate from one sample, sequenced in a study of T-cell memory formation after mild COVID-19. One entry per CDR3 protein, called by TCRdb with MiXCR from the 5' RACE reads. This table has some 490,000 distinct CDR3 sequences, roughly 18% appearing once. The material sequenced was PBMCs or a T cell subset sorted from them (not recorded which). The receptors here all came from an adult woman who had mild COVID-19 (a few samples of this study predate the infection). Cell type and time point are not known.

This clonotype has just a few counts. The gene calls are TRBV7-9 and TRBJ2-3; no clear D gene. This CDR3 region has 16 residues. The germline V and J ends were trimmed by 4 bases and 0 bases, with 14 bases remaining between them. The germline V gene has CDR1 SEHNR and CDR2 FQNEAQ (reference sequence). The CDR3 here is CASSYATTISTDTQYF. CDR3 DNA sequence: TGTGCCAGCAGCTACGCGACGACAATTAGCACAGATACGCAGTATTTT.

This clonotype was recorded a few times. This chain joins TRBV19 and TRBJ1-2; D gene ambiguous. The CDR3 covers 14 residues. V lost 6 bases and J 3 bases, leaving 14 bases between the germline ends. Per germline, CDR1 LNHDA and CDR2 SQIVND (reference sequence). The CDR3 protein is CASRWAAFDYGYTF. The CDR3, as DNA: TGTGCCAGTAGGTGGGCGGCTTTCGACTATGGCTACACCTTC.